These 25 T cell receptor beta chains share one sample of origin, sequenced in a study of molecular identifiers for immune sequencing clone quantification. MiXCR, run by TCRdb on the PCR reads, gives a single entry per CDR3 protein. The sample yields about 640,000 distinct CDR3 sequences, about 20% seen once. Material for sequencing was naive CD8+ T cells from blood, with Jurkat cell RNA spiked in. Subset described: FACS-sorted CD8+CD4-CCR7+CD45RA+ naive T cells. These receptors originate from a human donor in good health. Some libraries in this study had Jurkat cell RNA spiked in.

The rearrangement links TRBV4-3 to TRBJ2-1; 13 nucleotides match TRBD2. The CDR3 spans 15 residues. The V gene end was trimmed by 4 bases and the J gene end by 9 bases; junction bases not matched to a gene: 6. Germline CDR1 LGHNA, CDR2 YSLEER. CDR3 residues: CASSRTSGSFTEQFF. The CDR3, as DNA: TGCGCCAGCAGCCGGACTAGCGGGAGTTTCACTGAGCAGTTCTTC.

As regards this clonotype: A much more abundant neighbour one base away suggests this may be a read error. V and J are TRBV7-2 and TRBJ2-1; 8 nucleotides match TRBD2. The CDR3 loop spans 16 amino acids. Germline CDR1 and CDR2: SGHTA and FQGNSA. The CDR3 sequence: CASSLGQREPYDEQFF. The CDR3 DNA reads TGTGCCAGCAGCTTAGGGCAGCGGGAGCCCTACGATGAGCAGTTCTTC.

Many counts were recorded for this clonotype. J is TRBJ1-1 and V is TRBV6-2 or TRBV6-3; possible D gene TRBD1, 6 bases. Trimming took 8 bases from V and 0 from J, leaving 22 bases between them. This CDR3 has 17 amino acids. Germline V gene lookup returns CDR1 MNHEY and CDR2 SVGEGT. CDR3 DNA: TGTGCCAGCTGCCTAATCCGGGACACTTTCATGAACACTGAAGCTTTCTTT. This translates into CASCLIRDTFMNTEAFF.

This clonotype was counted ten times or more. The rearrangement joins TRBV27 to TRBJ2-5, with 9 bases that match TRBD1. J gave up 6 bases and V 5 bases, and 7 bases lay outside the gene matches. The CDR3 consists of 14 residues. In germline, CDR1 is MNHEY, CDR2 SMNVEV (reference sequence). CDR3 DNA sequence: TGTGCCAGCAGTCCGGGACAGGGTAAAAAGACCCAGTACTTC. Residues: CASSPGQGKKTQYF.

This clonotype was seen many times. The chain joins TRBV5-1 to TRBJ1-1, with 9 bases that match TRBD1. Per the germline V gene, CDR1 is SGHRS and CDR2 is YFSETQ. With V trimmed by 4 bases and J by 5 bases, 6 bases remained unmatched. The CDR3 consists of 14 residues. In DNA form, the CDR3 reads TGCGCCAGCAGCGTGGGACAGGGTGGGACTGAAGCTTTCTTT. This sequence encodes CASSVGQGGTEAFF. Using reference TRBV5-1 and TRBJ1-1 for the parts outside the CDR3, the full variable domain is KAGVTQTPRYLIKTRGQQVTLSCSPISGHRSVSWYQQTPGQGLQFLFEYFSETQRNKGNFPGRFSGRQFSNSRSEMNVSTLELGDSALYLCASSVGQGGTEAFFGQGTRLTVV.

This clonotype was picked up one time. A much larger clone differs by one base, so this may be a read error. This chain uses TRBV10-2 with TRBJ1-1; D perhaps matches TRBD1 (5 bases). Trimming pared 10 bases from V and 6 bases from J, leaving 15 bases between. Germline V CDR1 and CDR2: WSHSY, SAAADI. The CDR3 spans 12 residues. The CDR3 coding sequence is TGCGCCAACAGAGAGACAGTGGCTGAAGCTTTCTTT. Amino acid sequence: CANRETVAEAFF.

Comment on this clonotype: A much larger clone lies a single base off, so this may be a read error. This chain links TRBV10-3 with TRBJ2-7, with D possibly being TRBD1 (5 bases). The CDR3 has 12 residues. Per the germline V gene, CDR1 is ENHRY and CDR2 is SYGVKD. V lost 10 bases and J 2 bases, leaving 12 bases between the germline ends. The CDR3 DNA follows: TGTGCCACCGGCGACAGCGCCTACGAGCAGTACTTC. This encodes CATGDSAYEQYF.

Concerning this clonotype itself: This may be a read error, as it is one base from a much larger clone. The chain links TRBV5-5 to TRBJ1-1, with TRBD1 matching 8 bases. Looked up from germline, CDR1 is SGHKS and CDR2 is YYEKEE (reference sequence). V trimming: 6 bases; J trimming: 6 bases; junction bases outside the gene matches: 10. CDR3 length: 14 amino acids. The CDR3 DNA follows: TGTGCCAGCACCCAGGGGGCAGCGGACCCTGAAGCTTTCTTT. It codes for CASTQGAADPEAFF. The variable domain in full, with the rest retrieved from reference TRBV5-5 and TRBJ1-1, is DAGVTQSPTHLIKTRGQQVTLRCSPISGHKSVSWYQQVLGQGPQFIFQYYEKEERGRGNFPDRFSARQFPNYSSELNVNALLLGDSALYLCASTQGAADPEAFFGQGTRLTVV.

Of note for this clonotype: A read error may account for a junction end that differs from germline. The chain uses TRBV19 and TRBJ1-3; no clear D. The germline CDR1 and CDR2 sequences are LNHDA and SQIVND (reference sequence). This CDR3 is built from 15 residues. The CDR3 nucleotides read TGTGCCAGTAGTAGTGATTCGGGGTCTGGAAACACCGTATATTTT. This translates into CASSSDSGSGNTVYF.

The sample holds many counts of this clonotype. The chain couples TRBV25-1 to TRBJ2-3; 7 bases line up with TRBD2. The CDR3 is 19 amino acids. From germline, CDR1 is MGHDK and CDR2 SYGVNS. V was clipped by 1 base and J by 2 bases; unmatched bases: 15. CDR3 in DNA: TGTGCCAGCAGTGAATTGGGTCACGGGCTAAGGGACTACACAGATACGCAGTATTTT. The encoded protein is CASSELGHGLRDYTDTQYF.

The table lists this clonotype with many counts. This chain joins TRBV15 and TRBJ2-5, with TRBD1 matching 7 bases. Germline V gene sequence: CDR1 LNHNV, CDR2 YYDKDF (reference sequence). The junction had 11 bases not matched to a gene; V was cut back by 4 bases and J by 3 bases. The CDR3 has 16 residues. CDR3 nucleotide sequence: TGTGCCACCAGCAAAAACAGGGGTCTTGGAGAAGAGACCCAGTACTTC. Translated, it gives CATSKNRGLGEETQYF.

This clonotype was seen ten or more times. The chain uses TRBV4-1 and TRBJ2-3, with TRBD2 matching 8 bases. V trimming: 2 bases; J trimming: 0 bases; junction bases outside the gene matches: 10. From germline, CDR1 is MGHRA and CDR2 YSYEKL. This CDR3 has 18 amino acids. As DNA, the CDR3 is TGCGCCAGCAGCCAATCAGCGGGGGCGAGAATAAGCACAGATACGCAGTATTTT. Residues: CASSQSAGARISTDTQYF.

This clonotype was recorded many times. The chain has TRBV12-3 or TRBV12-4 and TRBJ2-5; 8 bases are a match to TRBD1. This CDR3 has 13 amino acids. V lost 7 bases and J lost 3; bases outside the gene matches: 4. The CDR3 is CASTLTGEETQYF. CDR3 DNA: TGTGCCAGCACCCTGACAGGGGAAGAGACCCAGTACTTC.

This clonotype was counted many times. The rearrangement uses TRBV20-1 and TRBJ2-7; TRBD2 matches at 9 bases. The CDR3 sequence is 13 residues long. Germline values: CDR1 DFQATT, CDR2 SNEGSKA (reference sequence). The V gene end was trimmed by 0 bases and the J gene end by 3 bases; junction bases not matched to a gene: 0. CDR3 protein: CSARELAGYEQYF. The CDR3 DNA reads TGCAGTGCTAGAGAACTAGCGGGCTACGAGCAGTACTTC.

This clonotype was recorded many times. The chain couples TRBV4-3 to TRBJ2-7; D is uncertain. Germline V gene lookup returns CDR1 LGHNA and CDR2 YSLEER. This CDR3 comprises 16 residues. V was clipped by 0 bases and J by 0 bases, with 12 bases between them. The CDR3 loop reads CASSQDDLALSYEQYF. CDR3 coding DNA: TGCGCCAGCAGCCAAGACGACCTGGCTCTCTCCTACGAGCAGTACTTC.

This clonotype appeared a few times. The rearrangement uses TRBV6-4 and TRBJ2-3; the match to TRBD2 covers 14 bases. This CDR3 has 18 amino acids. The junction had 9 bases not matched to a gene; V was cut back by 1 base and J by 6 bases. Germline V CDR1 and CDR2: MRHNA, SNTAGT. The CDR3: CASSDLGLAGGVADTQYF. DNA for the CDR3: TGTGCCAGCAGTGACTTAGGACTAGCGGGAGGTGTGGCGGATACGCAGTATTTT.

This clonotype came up many times. The chain uses TRBV24-1 and TRBJ2-1; unclear D gene. Trimming shortened V by 10 bases and J by 2 bases, and 26 bases separated the two germline ends. The CDR3 consists of 18 residues. Germline loops: CDR1 KGHDR, CDR2 SFDVKD. The CDR3 loop is CATPPTHGVGWAYNEQFF. The DNA of the CDR3 is TGTGCCACTCCCCCAACCCACGGAGTAGGGTGGGCCTACAATGAGCAGTTCTTC.

With regard to this clonotype: This may stem from a read error, because a much larger clone lies one nucleotide away. The chain carries TRBV20-1 and TRBJ1-1; D is perhaps TRBD1 (5 bases). V was clipped by 4 bases and J by 11 bases, with 17 bases between them. Germline CDR1 reads DFQATT; CDR2 reads SNEGSKA (reference sequence). The CDR3 covers 12 residues. In DNA form, the CDR3 reads TGCAGTGCTAACGGGGACGGGGCTTTGGCTTTCTTT. It yields the protein CSANGDGALAFF.

This chain links TRBV19 with TRBJ2-7; TRBD1 agrees at 8 bases. CDR1 and CDR2 (germline): LNHDA, SQIVND (reference sequence). The junction had 7 bases not matched to a gene; V was cut back by 1 base and J by 5 bases. This CDR3 contains 15 residues. The CDR3 reads CASSIGFRGRNEQYF. For the CDR3, the DNA is TGTGCCAGTAGTATAGGTTTCAGGGGGCGGAACGAGCAGTACTTC.

This clonotype was seen at least ten times. The chain links TRBV5-6 to TRBJ2-3; D ambiguous. The germline V gene encodes CDR1 SGHDT and CDR2 YYEEEE. There are 12 residues in the CDR3. V was clipped by 4 bases and J by 3 bases, with 6 bases between them. The CDR3 nucleotides are TGTGCCAGCAGCCGCATGACAGATACGCAGTATTTT. It encodes CASSRMTDTQYF.

This clonotype occurred once. A read error is possible here, since a much larger clone lies one base away. The CDR3 ends on some other residue instead of the conserved phenylalanine or tryptophan, so this is likely a read error. J is TRBJ2-7 and V is TRBV7-9, with D perhaps TRBD2 (5 bases). Per the germline V gene, CDR1 is SEHNR and CDR2 is FQNEAQ (reference sequence). Trimming stripped 4 bases from V and 5 bases from J, with 9 bases between. This CDR3 is built from 12 residues. The CDR3 DNA follows: TGTGCCAGCAGCTCGAGAGGGAACGAGCAGTACCTC. It encodes CASSSRGNEQYL.

This clonotype was found a few times. A read error may be the cause here, since a much bigger clone is one base away. This chain uses TRBV6-5 with TRBJ2-7; TRBD2 matches 10 bases. The length of the CDR3 is 16 residues. Germline V gene lookup returns CDR1 MNHEY and CDR2 SVGAGI. Here the CDR3 DNA reads TGTGCCGGCAGTTACTCGGCTAGCGGGAGCATCTACGAGCAGTACTTC. It is translated as CAGSYSASGSIYEQYF.

The sample holds a few counts of this clonotype. The rearrangement joins TRBV28 to TRBJ2-7; 11 nucleotides align to TRBD2. This CDR3 has 16 residues. In germline, CDR1 is MDHEN, CDR2 SYDVKM. The V gene end was trimmed by 4 bases and the J gene end by 7 bases; junction bases not matched to a gene: 12. The CDR3 sequence is CASSSLAGGPSGEQYF. CDR3 bases: TGTGCCAGCAGTTCATTAGCGGGAGGGCCCTCGGGAGAGCAGTACTTC.

The chain has TRBV20-1 and TRBJ2-3; 14 bases line up with TRBD2. Trimming cost V 1 base and J 3 bases; bases outside gene matches: 15. The CDR3 consists of 20 residues. CDR1 DFQATT and CDR2 SNEGSKA come from the germline V gene (reference sequence). The CDR3 coding sequence is TGCAGTGCTAGAGGACTAGCGGGGGGGCCGGGGGTCCTGGGGACAGATACGCAGTATTTT. It yields the protein CSARGLAGGPGVLGTDTQYF.

This clonotype has ten or more counts. The chain carries TRBV29-1 and TRBJ1-1; 9 nucleotides align to TRBD1. J lost 1 base, V lost 7 bases, and 1 base had no gene match. CDR3 size: 12 residues. CDR1 and CDR2 from the germline V gene are SQVTM and ANQGSEA. The CDR3 loop is CSGGQGNTEAFF. CDR3 DNA sequence: TGCAGCGGGGGACAGGGGAACACTGAAGCTTTCTTT.